A selection of T cell receptor beta chains follows, all from one sample in a study of blood T cells in healthy people across ages. TCRdb independently ran MiXCR on the 5' RACE reads; one entry per CDR3 protein. There are some 850,000 distinct CDR3 sequences in the sample; roughly 24% occur only once, and 3% lies in the top ten. The same specimen was also included in a second study, on T cells of mothers and their children.

Sequences were obtained from blood. The receptors were sampled from a boy aged 5-17 years in good health. CDR3s include the opening cysteine and the closing phenylalanine or tryptophan. Fields, in order: D gene, V gene, J gene, clone size, CDR3 protein, CDR3 DNA. The D gene is left open where the match is weak. Clone size appears in some rows only: once, few, many, or a class for an expanded clone.

TRBD1,TRBV3-1,TRBJ1-2,.,CASSQERGRGRGGYTF,TGTGCCAGCAGCCAAGAAAGGGGCAGGGGGCGCGGAGGCTACACCTTC
.,TRBV10-3,TRBJ1-2,few,CAIRLTSTVNYGYTF,TGTGCCATCAGACTCACATCGACGGTGAACTATGGCTACACCTTC
.,TRBV14,TRBJ2-7,.,CASSQDDRPYEQYF,TGTGCCAGCAGCCAAGATGACAGGCCCTACGAGCAGTACTTC
.,TRBV5-1,TRBJ2-5,few,CASSLPAGGETQYF,TGCGCCAGCAGCTTGCCAGCGGGCGGGGAGACCCAGTACTTC
.,TRBV27,TRBJ2-5,few,CASSWCQQETQYF,TGTGCCAGCAGTTGGTGCCAGCAAGAGACCCAGTACTTC
TRBD1,TRBV6-1,TRBJ1-2,once,CTSSRQGKSAEYGYTF,TGTACCAGCAGTAGACAGGGAAAATCCGCAGAGTATGGCTACACCTTC
.,TRBV28,TRBJ1-2,.,CASSVQEGSNYGYTF,TGTGCCAGCAGTGTTCAAGAGGGGAGCAACTATGGCTACACCTTC
TRBD2,TRBV5-1,TRBJ2-5,.,CASSLTAGGLEQYF,TGCGCCAGCAGCTTGACAGCGGGGGGGCTGGAGCAGTACTTC
TRBD2,TRBV27,TRBJ2-1,few,CASSPQLAGHNNEQFF,TGTGCCAGCAGTCCTCAGCTAGCGGGGCACAACAATGAGCAGTTCTTC
TRBD1,TRBV10-3,TRBJ1-2,.,CAISGLTGNGYTF,TGTGCCATCAGTGGTCTGACAGGGAATGGCTACACCTTC
TRBD2,TRBV15,TRBJ2-7,few,CATSRPGREFLYEQYF,TGTGCCACCAGCAGACCAGGGAGGGAATTCCTCTACGAGCAGTACTTC
TRBD1,TRBV10-3,TRBJ1-5,.,CAISEPRGDQPHHF,TGTGCCATCAGTGAGCCCAGGGGGGATCAGCCCCACCATTTT
TRBD1,TRBV19,TRBJ1-2,.,CASSSRTGNIGYTF,TGTGCCAGTAGTTCCCGGACAGGGAACATTGGCTACACCTTC
.,TRBV10-2,TRBJ1-5,once,CASSEGSFAGQPQHF,TGCGCCAGCAGTGAGGGGTCCTTCGCGGGTCAGCCCCAGCATTTT
.,TRBV25-1,TRBJ1-1,.,CASSVELNTEAFF,TGTGCCAGCAGTGTTGAACTGAACACTGAAGCTTTCTTT
TRBD2,TRBV6-6,TRBJ2-1,.,CASSLLAGAIEQFF,TGTGCCAGCAGCCTACTAGCGGGGGCCATTGAGCAGTTCTTC
.,TRBV6-6,TRBJ2-7,many,CASSYGTGYEQYF,TGTGCCAGCAGTTACGGGACGGGTTACGAGCAGTACTTC
TRBD1,TRBV13,TRBJ2-5,.,CASSLMTGVEQYF,TGTGCCAGCAGCTTAATGACAGGGGTGGAGCAGTACTTC
.,TRBV12-3/TRBV12-4,TRBJ2-1,few,CASSLARAFNEQFF,TGTGCCAGCAGTTTGGCGAGGGCTTTCAATGAGCAGTTCTTC